This T cell receptor (beta chain) was recorded in a study of cytomegalovirus exposure and HLA in healthy donors. The CDR3 contains 13 residues. V shed 3 bases and J 4 bases; nucleotides not matched to a gene: 1. Per the germline V gene, CDR1 is SGHTA and CDR2 is FQGNSA. With regard to this clone: Its antigen is undetermined.

When sampled, the donors appeared nominally healthy, though they likely had unrecorded immune exposures. Researchers ran the PCR with 60 Vbeta and 13 Jbeta primers. In the study's own analysis: There were 80 million or so unique TCR beta chains by a later count, and some 12 million of them were shared. Clones were read by immunoSEQ multiplex PCR, and TCRdb kept only the in-frame ones, dropping some. That table furnishes V, J and clone size, whereas the DNA furnished D and trimming. The sample includes 270,000 or so clones, 80% to 95% of them seen just once. Points from the study as a whole: Analyses of presence and absence presupposed an approximately uniform sequencing depth across donors.

The sequence was obtained from a girl aged 2-10 years in good health and CMV-seronegative. The gene calls are TRBV7-2 and TRBJ1-2; 8 bases fit TRBD1. Sequenced sample: PBMCs. DNA of the CDR3: TGTGCCAGCAGCTTTACAGGGGGCTATGGCTACACCTTC. Amino acid sequence: CASSFTGGYGYTF. Full variable domain (rest looked up from reference TRBV7-2 and TRBJ1-2): GAGVSQSPSNKVTEKGKDVELRCDPISGHTALYWYRQSLGQGLEFLIYFQGNSAPDKSGLPSDRFSAERTGGSVSTLTIQRTQQEDSAVYLCASSFTGGYGYTFGSGTRLTVV.